This is a list of T cell receptor beta chains from one sample in a study of blood T cell repertoires in COVID-19. The table came from immunoSEQ multiplex PCR; TCRdb's copy has only in-frame clones and leaves some out. The sample lists approximately 310,000 clones; roughly 91% were seen once. Source material: peripheral blood. Receptors were obtained from a man in his fifties or sixties with active or convalescent COVID-19. The conserved cysteine and the conserved F or W are not part of the CDR3 here.

j_call v_call cdr3_aa
TRBJ1-1 TRBV7-2 ASSLATDRAGTEAF
TRBJ2-7 TRBV6-2/TRBV6-3 ASSYQGAVVEQY
TRBJ2-3 TRBV5-4 ASSLGAGVSTDTQY
TRBJ1-3 TRBV5-4 ASSSPLSGNTIY
TRBJ1-4 TRBV21-1 ASSKLTQPNEKLF
TRBJ1-6 TRBV28 ASSFLLPRQGYNSPLH
TRBJ2-7 TRBV7-2 ASSLVANTYEQY
TRBJ1-2 TRBV7-2 ASSPAGGVGDYGYT
TRBJ2-5 TRBV5-5 ASSLVSTLADRQETQY
TRBJ1-5 TRBV6-6 ASSYGEGNQPQH
TRBJ2-1 TRBV4-2 ASSQGQGPSNEQF
TRBJ1-5 TRBV7-8 ASSSSVNQPQH
TRBJ1-2 TRBV7-2 ASSYPQRVNYGYT
TRBJ2-3 TRBV5-6 ASSLNKEGLAGLTDTQY
TRBJ1-2 TRBV18 ASSLLNQPDFLPGVDGYT
TRBJ1-3 TRBV30 AWSTGAGNTIY
TRBJ2-1 TRBV18 ASSPKQDGEQF
TRBJ2-2 TRBV7-9 ASSPTWTSGIAGELF
TRBJ2-7 TRBV5-1 ASSLARTGPLEQY
TRBJ2-1 TRBV29-1 SVVGSSYNEQF
TRBJ1-6 TRBV4-3 ASSQVGDNSPLH
TRBJ1-5 TRBV5-6 ASSIGGGNQPQH
TRBJ2-1 TRBV7-2 ASSPTTGSYNEQF
TRBJ2-3 TRBV19 ASRSGGGVDTQY
TRBJ2-3 TRBV24-1 ATSDPRGSGENTDTQY
TRBJ2-2 TRBV7-2 ASSLAGTGNTGELF
TRBJ2-3 TRBV6-1 ASSELPGLAGFSTDTQY
TRBJ2-1 TRBV6-5 ASSAQAAYNEQF
TRBJ1-2 TRBV9 ASSQGQNYGYT
TRBJ1-2 TRBV6-4 ASSDSGSPGGGYT
TRBJ1-6 TRBV14 ASSQETPGHRNSPLH
TRBJ2-3 TRBV29-1 SGHRGTDTQY
TRBJ1-2 TRBV6-5 ASSRPGGLYGYT
TRBJ2-7 TRBV7-2 ASSLRQGVNEQY
TRBJ2-1 TRBV5-1 ASSPTLAGTNNEQF
TRBJ1-1 TRBV24-1 ATSTSGEGNTEAF
TRBJ2-3 TRBV10-1 ASSEVSKSDTQY
TRBJ2-7 TRBV6-5 ASRYGGTGLSYEQY
TRBJ1-2 TRBV7-9 ASSLVSGAGYT
TRBJ2-3 TRBV24-1 ATSDRARDSLRDTQY
TRBJ1-2 TRBV6-6 ASREGTGYT
TRBJ1-1 TRBV2 ASSRQGLTEAF
TRBJ1-1 TRBV29-1 SVEGPGGAWTEAF
TRBJ1-2 TRBV5-4 ASSLRVANYGYT
TRBJ1-5 TRBV6-1 ASSEAPTGLGNQPQH
TRBJ2-2 TRBV6-5 ASSYYGGGATELF